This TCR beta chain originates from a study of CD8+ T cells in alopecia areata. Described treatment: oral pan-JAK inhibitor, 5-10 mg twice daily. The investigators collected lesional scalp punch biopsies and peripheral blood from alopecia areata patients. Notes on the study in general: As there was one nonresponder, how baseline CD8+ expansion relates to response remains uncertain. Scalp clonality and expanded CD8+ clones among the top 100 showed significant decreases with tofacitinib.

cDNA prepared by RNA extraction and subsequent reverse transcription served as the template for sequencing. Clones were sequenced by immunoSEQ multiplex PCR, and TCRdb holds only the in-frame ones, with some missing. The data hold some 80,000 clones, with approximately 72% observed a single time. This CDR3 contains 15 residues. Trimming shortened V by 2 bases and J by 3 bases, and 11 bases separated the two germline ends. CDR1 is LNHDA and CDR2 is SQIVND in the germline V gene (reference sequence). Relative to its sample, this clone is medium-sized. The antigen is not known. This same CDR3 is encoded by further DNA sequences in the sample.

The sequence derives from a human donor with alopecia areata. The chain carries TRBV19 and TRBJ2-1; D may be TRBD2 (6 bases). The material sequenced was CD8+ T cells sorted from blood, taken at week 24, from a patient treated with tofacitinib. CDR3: CASSIKGGLYNEQFF. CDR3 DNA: TGTGCCAGTAGTATAAAGGGAGGCCTCTACAATGAGCAGTTCTTC.